One sample yielded the 20 T cell receptor beta chains listed below, sequenced in a study of blood T cells in healthy people across ages. A second roughly 6 to 12 cycle PCR used barcoded and J-beta primers. Each CDR3 protein is one row after TCRdb ran MiXCR on the 5' RACE reads. Of about 690,000 distinct CDR3 sequences listed, around 38% are singletons. The sample comprised blood. Receptor source: a man older than 75 in good health.

This rearrangement joins TRBV7-3 to TRBJ1-1; D unclear. V shed 5 bases and J shed 4 bases, with 11 bases lying between them. CDR1 and CDR2 (germline): SGHTA, FQGTGA. The CDR3 is 13 residues long. The DNA of the CDR3 is TGTGCCAGCAGCGGAGGGCAGGTCACTGAAGCTTTCTTT. Amino acids: CASSGGQVTEAFF. The full variable domain, rest sourced from reference TRBV7-3 and TRBJ1-1, is GAGVSQTPSNKVTEKGKYVELRCDPISGHTALYWYRQSLGQGPEFLIYFQGTGAADDSGLPNDRFFAVRPEGSVSTLKIQRTERGDSAVYLCASSGGQVTEAFFGQGTRLTVV.

The chain recombines TRBV29-1 with TRBJ1-2, with D perhaps TRBD1 (6 bases). Trimming removed 6 bases from V and 6 bases from J, with 17 bases in between. The CDR3 extends over 13 amino acids. Germline lookup yields CDR1 SQVTM and CDR2 ANQGSEA. DNA for the CDR3: TGCAGCGTGGGACACGTGGCAGCAGATGGCTACACCTTC. This codes for CSVGHVAADGYTF.

A note on this clonotype: A much more abundant neighbour one base away suggests this may be a read error. This chain's CDR3 is CASSPQVRETQYF. The CDR3 nucleotides are TGTGCCAGCAGCCCCCAAGTTCGAGAGACCCAGTACTTC. The V and J genes are TRBV7-9 and TRBJ2-5, with no clear D. This CDR3 contains 13 residues. Germline V lookup: CDR1 SEHNR, CDR2 FQNEAQ (reference sequence). Trimming pared 5 bases from V and 4 bases from J, leaving 11 bases between.

This clonotype was observed a handful of times. The rearrangement joins TRBV5-1 to TRBJ2-7; possible D gene TRBD1, 6 bases. There are 15 residues in the CDR3. With 5 bases removed from V and 3 bases from J, the gap between germline ends came to 18 bases. Germline CDR1 and CDR2: SGHRS and YFSETQ. Here the CDR3 reads CASRPPGTPFYEQYF. The CDR3, as DNA: TGCGCCAGCAGACCGCCAGGGACACCATTCTACGAGCAGTACTTC.

This clonotype turned up a few times. The chain combines TRBV4-2 with TRBJ2-5; perhaps D is TRBD1 or TRBD2 (5 bases each). The germline CDR1 and CDR2 sequences are LGHNA and YNFKEQ. V gave up 0 bases and J gave up 11 bases, with 16 bases separating them. The CDR3 is made up of 14 amino acids. The CDR3 loop reads CASSQDVQRGEQYF. CDR3 DNA sequence: TGTGCCAGCAGCCAAGATGTCCAAAGAGGGGAGCAGTACTTC.

The chain's CDR3 is CASSRTLTDIGQYF. In nucleotides, the CDR3 is TGTGCCAGCAGCCGAACCTTGACAGACATTGGGCAGTATTTT. V gene TRBV7-2 combines with J gene TRBJ2-3; weak D call: TRBD1 (5 bases). The germline CDR1 and CDR2 sequences are SGHTA and FQGNSA. CDR3 length: 14 amino acids. Between the trimmed V and J ends, which lost 5 bases and 11 bases, there was a span of 20 bases.

The rearrangement links TRBV4-1 to TRBJ2-3; 8 nucleotides match TRBD2. This CDR3 comprises 17 residues. Trimming at V came to 5 bases and at J to 4 bases, leaving 14 bases not matched to a gene. Looked up from germline, CDR1 is MGHRA and CDR2 is YSYEKL. The CDR3 bases are TGCGCCAGCAGCTCTTTCCTGACTAGCGATTTTTCAGATACGCAGTATTTT. Protein: CASSSFLTSDFSDTQYF.

This clonotype was seen only a few times. The CDR3 bases are TGTGCCAGCAGCACGCTACGGGACAGGGTACTCTATGAGCAGTTCTTC. It specifies CASSTLRDRVLYEQFF. This sequence joins TRBV7-6 and TRBJ2-1; 9 bases align to TRBD1. With 5 bases clipped from V and 8 bases from J, the junction kept 13 bases outside the gene matches. This CDR3 spans 16 amino acids. CDR1 is SGHVS, CDR2 FNYEAQ, per germline.

The chain uses TRBV5-1 and TRBJ2-7, with a tentative D call TRBD2 (5 bases). The CDR3 contains 14 residues. The V end was cut by 4 bases, the J end by 3 bases, with 14 bases between. CDR1 and CDR2 from the germline V gene are SGHRS and YFSETQ. The chain's CDR3 is CASSTNPGNYEQYF. In DNA, the CDR3 is TGCGCCAGCAGCACCAATCCCGGGAACTACGAGCAGTACTTC.

This clonotype was observed a handful of times. CDR3 residues: CASSSGLAENSYEQYF. The CDR3 DNA is TGTGCCAGCAGCTCGGGACTAGCGGAGAATTCCTACGAGCAGTACTTC. The rearrangement joins TRBV7-2 to TRBJ2-7; 11 bases align to TRBD2. This CDR3 region has 16 residues. Germline V lookup: CDR1 SGHTA, CDR2 FQGNSA. The J segment lost 1 base and the V segment lost 4 bases, leaving 6 bases of the junction unmatched.

A note on this clonotype: With a much larger clone just one base away, this may be a read error. This sequence joins TRBV7-8 and TRBJ2-3; 10 bases line up with TRBD2. The CDR3 runs 15 residues. V trimming: 5 bases; J trimming: 2 bases; junction bases outside the gene matches: 4. CDR1 is SGHVS and CDR2 is FQNEAQ in the germline V gene. This CDR3 is CASSPSGSFTDTQYF. The CDR3 DNA is TGTGCCAGCAGCCCTAGCGGGAGTTTCACAGATACGCAGTATTTT.

This clonotype was found a few times. The genes are TRBV18 and TRBJ2-1, with D perhaps TRBD1 (6 bases). The DNA end is more similar to TRBJ2-7, so the J call may be wrong. This CDR3 contains 16 residues. Per the germline V gene, CDR1 is KGHSH and CDR2 is LQKENI. CDR3 loop: CASSPFVRTAYNEQYF. CDR3 DNA: TGTGCCAGCTCACCGTTTGTGAGGACAGCATACAATGAGCAGTACTTC.

This chain connects TRBV7-2 to TRBJ2-1, with TRBD1 matching over 9 bases. V shed 5 bases, J shed 8 bases, and the junction held 13 bases outside the gene matches. Germline V gene data show CDR1 as SGHTA and CDR2 as FQGNSA. The CDR3 extends over 16 amino acids. CDR3 in amino acids: CASSQRWDRVNDEQFF. For the CDR3, the DNA is TGTGCCAGCAGCCAAAGGTGGGACAGGGTGAACGATGAGCAGTTCTTC.

This chain joins TRBV6-2 or TRBV6-3 and TRBJ1-2, with 8 positions matching TRBD1. The germline CDR1 and CDR2 sequences are MNHEY and SVGEGT. This CDR3 is built from 15 residues. V lost 4 bases to trimming and J lost 4 bases; unmatched junction nucleotides: 8. The DNA for the CDR3 is TGTGCCAGCAGTTTCCAGGGGGCGCTGAGCTATGGCTACACCTTC. The encoded protein is CASSFQGALSYGYTF.

This chain uses TRBV7-2 with TRBJ2-2, with D perhaps being TRBD1 or TRBD2 (5 bases each). V was clipped by 5 bases and J by 7 bases, with 8 bases between them. Germline CDR1 reads SGHTA; CDR2 reads FQGNSA. The CDR3 has 12 residues. The CDR3, as DNA: TGTGCCAGCAGCCGGGACCTCGGGGAGCTGTTTTTT. As protein: CASSRDLGELFF.

There are many counts of this clonotype. The genes are TRBV7-2 and TRBJ2-1, with TRBD2 matching over 8 bases. The J segment lost 4 bases and the V segment lost 5 bases, leaving 13 bases of the junction unmatched. Germline V lookup: CDR1 SGHTA, CDR2 FQGNSA. The CDR3 sequence is 17 residues long. The chain's CDR3 is CASSRQTQRGRYNEQFF. The DNA of the CDR3 is TGTGCCAGCAGCCGACAAACCCAGCGGGGGCGATACAATGAGCAGTTCTTC.

Notes on this clonotype: One base away lies a much larger clone, so this may be a sequencing read error. V gene TRBV4-1 combines with J gene TRBJ2-1; the D gene is possibly TRBD1 (5 bases). The CDR3 consists of 15 residues. Germline V gene data show CDR1 as MGHRA and CDR2 as YSYEKL. Trimming removed 0 bases from V and 13 bases from J, with 19 bases in between. This chain's CDR3 is CASSQDKGIQETQFF. The CDR3, as DNA: TGCGCCAGCAGCCAAGATAAGGGGATTCAAGAGACCCAGTTCTTC.

The V call is TRBV27, the J call TRBJ2-1; 12 bases map to TRBD2. The length of the CDR3 is 14 residues. Germline V lookup: CDR1 MNHEY, CDR2 SMNVEV (reference sequence). V was clipped by 7 bases and J by 4 bases; unmatched bases: 2. The CDR3 protein is CASKLAGGYNEQFF. CDR3 in DNA: TGTGCCAGCAAACTAGCGGGAGGTTACAATGAGCAGTTCTTC.

The chain is built from TRBV6-4 and TRBJ2-1; D possibly matches TRBD1 or TRBD2 (5 bases each). The germline V gene encodes CDR1 MRHNA and CDR2 SNTAGT. V lost 6 bases to trimming and J lost 0 bases, with 12 bases between them. The CDR3 has 15 residues. In DNA form, the CDR3 reads TGTGCCAGCAGGGAGGCAGGGAGCTCCTACAATGAGCAGTTCTTC. Its protein is CASREAGSSYNEQFF.

The V and J genes are TRBV20-1 and TRBJ2-1; 7 nucleotides align to TRBD1. Germline loops: CDR1 DFQATT, CDR2 SNEGSKA (reference sequence). The CDR3 length is 10 residues. Trimming at V came to 6 bases and at J to 13 bases, leaving 6 bases not matched to a gene. The CDR3: CSASRGIQFF. The CDR3 DNA is TGCAGTGCAAGCAGGGGGATTCAGTTCTTC.